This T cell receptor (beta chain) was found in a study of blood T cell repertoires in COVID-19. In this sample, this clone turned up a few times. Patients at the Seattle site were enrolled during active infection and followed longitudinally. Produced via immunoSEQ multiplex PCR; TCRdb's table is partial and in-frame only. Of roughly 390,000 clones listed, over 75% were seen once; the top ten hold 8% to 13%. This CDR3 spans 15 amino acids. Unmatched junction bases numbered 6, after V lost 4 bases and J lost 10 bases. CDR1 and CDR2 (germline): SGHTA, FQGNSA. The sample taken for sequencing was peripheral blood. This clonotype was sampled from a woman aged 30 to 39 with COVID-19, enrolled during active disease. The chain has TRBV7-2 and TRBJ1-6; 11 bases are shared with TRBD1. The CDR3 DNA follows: TGTGCCAGCAGCTCGGGGACAGGGGGAATCTCACCCCTCCACTTT. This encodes CASSSGTGGISPLHF.